The entry below gives a single T cell receptor (beta chain) sequence along with its context. What antigen it recognizes has not been identified. Base qualities are not provided; no much larger clone lies one nucleotide away. To demonstrate the VDJtools post-analysis software, the study profiled TCR beta repertoires from the peripheral blood of 13 young patients with multiple sclerosis. Multiple sclerosis patients were children and adolescents aged about 6 to 17 years. This entry belongs to a study of post-analysis software for immune sequencing data (dated by TCRdb to between 2014 and 2016). As for the study more broadly: Relapsing-remitting, secondary progressive and progressive-relapsing multiple sclerosis were recorded as disease courses, and subtype annotation was lacking for some patients. The multiple sclerosis patient repertoires were compared with more than 9 previously published healthy control repertoires from donors aged roughly 6 to 27 years. A subset of samples was prepared in parallel using single-end sample barcoding, then pooled and co-amplified after Illumina adapter ligation.

Trimming takes 5 bases from V and 0 bases from J, and the germline ends sit 23 bases apart. The germline V gene (reference sequence) sets CDR1 to SEHNR and CDR2 to FQNEAQ. Spanning cysteine to phenylalanine, the CDR3 consists of 19 amino acids. Only the CDR3 region is kept as DNA, spanning 57 bases read in frame from base 1. The library was prepared using PCR. Sequencing instrument: Illumina HiSeq 2500. To reduce PCR and sequencing biases, unique molecular identifiers were incorporated into the TCR beta cDNA libraries. Per 1 to 10 million input T cells, approximately 500,000 cDNA molecules were obtained, such that each molecule approximated one T cell. The same protocol used for the earlier healthy control dataset was applied to prepare and sequence the patient libraries. Within a given batch, samples were prepared together, multiplexed and sequenced on the same HiSeq lane. The authors processed their data as follows. Raw barcoded reads were processed with MIGEC, discarding single-read molecular identifier groups before consensus assembly and CDR3 extraction. Clonotype tables were post-analysed with VDJtools, and diversity was normalized by down-sampling all datasets to the smallest sample size. Repertoire overlap clustering matched CDR3 amino acid but not nucleotide sequences to correct batch-related cross-sample contamination. TCRdb trimmed the raw reads at Q25, called clones with MiXCR and kept productive beta chains. CDR3 protein duplicates are merged, each entry listing the most common genes and DNA. The V and J calls shown here were made by TCRdb, not taken from the authors' results. This sample is represented by under 900,000 distinct CDR3 sequences; approximately 50% of them were singletons. Of the sample, approximately 4.4% is held by the ten largest clones.

The paper as a whole reports these results and caveats: The multiple sclerosis patient group was slightly younger than the control group. Direct clustering with F measure revealed strong co-clustering of samples prepared in the same batch, which led to a batch-effect correction. Significantly lower normalized Chao1 diversity was found in multiple sclerosis patients than in controls, suggesting substantial peripheral T-cell clonal expansion. A handful of TRBV segments, including TRBV5-6, TRBV5-1 and TRBV20-1, were significantly more frequent in patients than controls.

The V and J genes are TRBV7-9 and TRBJ2-4; the D gene is possibly TRBD1, with 5 bases matching. The source of this sequence is a girl aged 10-17 years with multiple sclerosis. Sequenced sample: blood. The CDR3 in this case is CASSLERQPRVLAKNIQYF. The DNA sequence is given as TGTGCCAGCAGCCTAGAGAGACAGCCCCGGGTCTTAGCCAAAAACATTCAGTACTTC.